This is a list of T cell receptor beta chains from one sample in a study of neoadjuvant nivolumab and ipilimumab in lung cancer. Data came from immunoSEQ multiplex PCR; TCRdb stores just in-frame clones and leaves some out. Found here are 39,000 or so clones, 80% to 90% of them singletons; the top ten hold approximately 3.6%. The material was peripheral blood, obtained before neoadjuvant nivolumab, alone or with ipilimumab. These receptors were collected from an adult with non-small cell lung cancer. Each CDR3 is given with its conserved first and last residue. A D gene is named only where the DNA matches it firmly. A clone size is listed for some rows: how often the clone was seen (once, few, many), or a class if it is expanded.

D | size | J | V | CDR3 | DNA
TRBD2 | - | TRBJ2-1 | TRBV19 | CASSIQGLAMDEQFF | TGTGCCAGTAGTATACAGGGACTAGCGATGGATGAGCAGTTCTTC
- | - | TRBJ2-2 | TRBV7-6 | CASSSGTSNTGELFF | TGTGCCAGCAGCTCCGGGACTTCGAACACCGGGGAGCTGTTTTTT
- | - | TRBJ2-7 | TRBV7-2 | CASSLFEGDEQYF | TGTGCCAGCAGCTTATTCGAAGGAGACGAGCAGTACTTC
- | - | TRBJ2-5 | TRBV7-9 | CASSLVGVSRETQYF | TGTGCCAGCAGCTTAGTAGGCGTTAGCAGAGAGACCCAGTACTTC
- | - | TRBJ2-2 | TRBV2 | CASTWQRLGGELFF | TGTGCCAGCACGTGGCAGCGGTTGGGCGGGGAGCTGTTTTTT
TRBD2 | few | TRBJ2-3 | TRBV7-6 | CASSLGLAGDTQYF | TGTGCCAGCAGCCTGGGACTAGCGGGAGATACGCAGTATTTT
TRBD1 | - | TRBJ2-7 | TRBV4-3 | CASSQEAMDRSYEQYF | TGCGCCAGCAGCCAAGAAGCCATGGACAGGTCCTACGAGCAGTACTTC
TRBD1 | - | TRBJ1-1 | TRBV7-9 | CASSFGGQGLGTEAFF | TGTGCCAGCAGCTTTGGGGGACAGGGGCTGGGAACTGAAGCTTTCTTT
- | - | TRBJ1-1 | TRBV5-1 | CASRGNREDTEAFF | TGCGCCAGCAGGGGGAACAGGGAGGACACTGAAGCTTTCTTT
TRBD2 | - | TRBJ2-3 | TRBV7-8 | CASSFTLAGSKDTQYF | TGTGCCAGCAGCTTTACACTAGCGGGATCGAAAGATACGCAGTATTTT
TRBD2 | - | TRBJ2-3 | TRBV10-1 | CASSTSGRTDTQYF | TGCGCCAGCAGTACTAGCGGGAGGACAGATACGCAGTATTTT
- | - | TRBJ1-4 | TRBV7-9 | CASSLGAVLGKLFF | TGTGCCAGCAGCTTAGGGGCTGTCCTAGGAAAACTGTTTTTT
TRBD2 | - | TRBJ2-3 | TRBV12-5 | CASGLAGTSGRAGDTQYF | TGTGCTAGTGGTTTGGCAGGGACTAGCGGGAGGGCGGGAGATACGCAGTATTTT
- | - | TRBJ2-1 | TRBV10-2 | CASSRVNEQFF | TGCGCCAGCAGTAGAGTCAATGAGCAGTTCTTC
TRBD2 | few | TRBJ2-3 | TRBV4-3 | CASSQDRGLAGVGTDTQYF | TGCGCCAGCAGCCAAGATAGGGGACTAGCGGGAGTAGGGACAGATACGCAGTATTTT
TRBD1 | - | TRBJ2-5 | TRBV5-1 | CASSFDARTGETQYF | TGCGCCAGCAGCTTTGACGCCAGGACAGGGGAGACCCAGTACTTC
- | - | TRBJ2-7 | TRBV18 | CASSPSGSYEQYF | TGTGCCAGCTCACCCTCGGGCTCCTACGAGCAGTACTTC
TRBD1 | - | TRBJ1-5 | TRBV7-2 | CASSQYRTGNQPQHF | TGTGCCAGCAGCCAGTACAGGACAGGGAATCAGCCCCAGCATTTT
- | - | TRBJ2-7 | TRBV6-1 | CASSDRQGGSSYEQYF | TGTGCCAGCAGTGACCGACAGGGAGGGAGCTCCTACGAGCAGTACTTC
TRBD1 | - | TRBJ2-7 | TRBV19 | CASTRTGGLYEQYF | TGTGCCAGTACCAGGACAGGGGGCCTCTACGAGCAGTACTTC
- | - | TRBJ2-7 | TRBV27 | CASSLISGVEQYF | TGTGCCAGCAGTTTAATTAGTGGGGTCGAGCAGTACTTC
- | once | TRBJ1-2 | TRBV4-3 | CASSQDLAYGYTF | TGCGCCAGCAGCCAAGACTTAGCCTATGGCTACACCTTC
- | - | TRBJ2-1 | TRBV20-1 | CSAPSGRQFF | TGCAGTGCTCCCTCGGGTCGGCAGTTCTTC
- | - | TRBJ2-7 | TRBV11-2 | CASSTGGLIYEQYF | TGTGCCAGCAGCACCGGCGGGCTTATCTACGAGCAGTACTTC
- | - | TRBJ2-3 | TRBV5-4 | CASSLAAGTDTQYF | TGTGCCAGCAGCTTAGCGGCCGGCACAGATACGCAGTATTTT
TRBD2 | - | TRBJ2-1 | TRBV18 | CASSPEPFLAGAYNEQFF | TGTGCCAGCTCACCGGAACCGTTCCTAGCGGGAGCCTACAATGAGCAGTTCTTC
- | - | TRBJ2-7 | TRBV7-2 | CASSLIAWASGNIKYF | -
- | - | TRBJ2-6 | TRBV11-3 | CASSLSTSGANVLTF | TGTGCCAGCAGCTTATCCACCTCTGGGGCCAACGTCCTGACTTTC
- | - | TRBJ2-1 | TRBV9 | CASSVRTALNEQFF | TGTGCCAGCAGCGTCCGGACAGCGTTAAATGAGCAGTTCTTC
TRBD1 | - | TRBJ1-1 | TRBV7-8 | CASNSQTGGTEAFF | TGTGCCAGCAACTCACAGACAGGGGGCACTGAAGCTTTCTTT
- | - | TRBJ1-1 | TRBV5-4 | CASRRDHETNTEAFF | TGTGCCAGCAGGCGCGACCACGAAACGAACACTGAAGCTTTCTTT
TRBD2 | once | TRBJ2-5 | TRBV18 | CASSPRISGGQETQYF | TGTGCCAGCTCACCACGTATTAGCGGGGGCCAAGAGACCCAGTACTTC
- | - | TRBJ2-6 | TRBV27 | CASRRAGASSGANVLTF | TGTGCCAGCAGGCGAGCTGGGGCGAGCTCTGGGGCCAACGTCCTGACTTTC
TRBD2 | - | TRBJ2-2 | TRBV7-3 | CASSSSGGAGELFF | TGTGCCAGCAGCTCCAGCGGGGGGGCCGGGGAGCTGTTTTTT
TRBD2 | - | TRBJ2-3 | TRBV7-3 | CASSLLAGGPDTQYF | TGTGCCAGCAGCTTACTAGCGGGCGGGCCAGATACGCAGTATTTT